This T cell receptor beta chain emerged from a study of response to subunit inactivated influenza vaccine (dated by TCRdb to 2017 to 2018). Some background on the complete study: To follow how T cells responded to a trivalent subunit inactivated influenza vaccine, the researchers relied on deep quantitative profiling of the T cell receptor repertoire.

Libraries were prepared through RT-PCR. Sequencing was carried out with an Illumina HiSeq 2500. TCRdb reanalyzed the raw reads on its own, using fastp at Q25 for trimming and MiXCR for clone calling, and kept in-frame beta chains. When rows share a CDR3 protein, they turn into one entry using the most common DNA and genes. Counted in this sample were 500,000 to 600,000 distinct CDR3 sequences; 10% to 15% of them appeared once. In total, the top ten clones hold around 9.6% of the sample. Here is what the overall study found, with its caveats: According to the authors, only a limited number of new T cells may be recruited by each seasonal influenza vaccination.

This clonotype was counted a few times. Its antigen is unknown. Per-base qualities were not stored, and no clone one base away is much larger. V loses 4 bases, J loses 6 bases, and the germline ends lie 5 bases apart. The germline V gene specifies MNHNS as CDR1 and SASEGT as CDR2. Counted from cysteine to phenylalanine, this CDR3 has 11 amino acids. Of all the DNA, just the CDR3 is kept, 33 bases in frame from base 1. The TCR was taken from a middle-aged man who received an inactivated influenza vaccine. Donor details come from another sample of the same person, matched by shared clones. The chain uses TRBV6-1 and TRBJ2-3, with the D gene too uncertain to name. The sequences come from PBMCs from blood, collected on the day of vaccination. The nucleotide sequence reads TGTGCCAGCAGTGCAGGTGATACGCAGTATTTT. It specifies CASSAGDTQYF.